Listed below are T cell receptor beta chains from one sample, sequenced in a study of T cells after yellow fever vaccination. TCRdb re-called the 5' RACE reads through MiXCR, storing one row per CDR3 protein. Altogether about 360,000 distinct CDR3 sequences are present, 6.2% being singletons, with the ten largest covering 15%. Material: PBMCs, obtained 5 days after the yellow fever booster vaccination. Source of these receptors: a young man who received the YFV17D yellow fever vaccine. The CDR3 runs from the conserved cysteine through the conserved F or W. Only part of the rows carry a size: once, few, many, or a class if the clone is expanded.

clone_size: many; cdr3_length: 17; v_call: TRBV7-2; cdr3_aa: CASSLVGGGQGSNEQFF
clone_size: many; cdr3_length: 12; v_call: TRBV3-1; cdr3_aa: CASRGLAGEQYF
clone_size: -; cdr3_length: 13; v_call: TRBV7-2; cdr3_aa: CASSTRQGYEQYF
clone_size: -; cdr3_length: 15; v_call: TRBV7-9; cdr3_aa: CASSLASLTGTDQFF
clone_size: many; cdr3_length: 15; v_call: TRBV18; cdr3_aa: CASSPPTGLPDTQYF
clone_size: -; cdr3_length: 16; v_call: TRBV27; cdr3_aa: CASRAVTGDEYNEQFF
clone_size: -; cdr3_length: 11; v_call: TRBV20-1; cdr3_aa: CSARSGPGYTF
clone_size: many; cdr3_length: 11; v_call: TRBV9; cdr3_aa: CASSEGSGLFF
clone_size: many; cdr3_length: 15; v_call: TRBV7-2; cdr3_aa: CASSLEFPGGVEQFF
clone_size: few; cdr3_length: 15; v_call: TRBV12-3/TRBV12-4; cdr3_aa: CASSLNQGVGNTIYF
clone_size: many; cdr3_length: 14; v_call: TRBV29-1; cdr3_aa: CSVGVSVSTDTQYF
clone_size: few; cdr3_length: 14; v_call: TRBV5-4; cdr3_aa: CASSLGTGINTIYF
clone_size: -; cdr3_length: 16; v_call: TRBV12-3/TRBV12-4; cdr3_aa: CASSSWTSGSTGELFF
clone_size: -; cdr3_length: 17; v_call: TRBV19; cdr3_aa: CASSIDRLAAVYNEQFF
clone_size: few; cdr3_length: 17; v_call: TRBV18; cdr3_aa: CASSLLTSGRLQETQYF
clone_size: many; cdr3_length: 14; v_call: TRBV20-1; cdr3_aa: CSAASGSSYNEQFF
clone_size: few; cdr3_length: 14; v_call: TRBV5-5; cdr3_aa: CASSLGPTEEKLFF
clone_size: few; cdr3_length: 17; v_call: TRBV19; cdr3_aa: CASSSGQGDLAKNIQYF
clone_size: many; cdr3_length: 14; v_call: TRBV18; cdr3_aa: CASSPKGLAYEQYF
clone_size: many; cdr3_length: 13; v_call: TRBV21-1; cdr3_aa: CASSPTSPYEQYF
clone_size: many; cdr3_length: 12; v_call: TRBV5-1; cdr3_aa: CASRPGSNEQFF
clone_size: many; cdr3_length: 14; v_call: TRBV4-3; cdr3_aa: CASSHGLKTYEQYF
clone_size: -; cdr3_length: 15; v_call: TRBV2; cdr3_aa: CASRVRAIRSYEQYF
clone_size: -; cdr3_length: 15; v_call: TRBV19; cdr3_aa: CASSITLTGRQPQHF
clone_size: -; cdr3_length: 18; v_call: TRBV20-1; cdr3_aa: CCAREWGSGLARYNEQFF
clone_size: many; cdr3_length: 12; v_call: TRBV5-6; cdr3_aa: CASRTGGNEQFF
clone_size: -; cdr3_length: 13; v_call: TRBV12-3/TRBV12-4; cdr3_aa: CASSTDVSYEQYF
clone_size: few; cdr3_length: 15; v_call: TRBV28; cdr3_aa: CASSRPGAGAYEQYF
clone_size: -; cdr3_length: 15; v_call: TRBV27; cdr3_aa: CASSLTQGRTYEQYF
clone_size: -; cdr3_length: 15; v_call: TRBV5-1; cdr3_aa: CASSLGVAGGSEQFF
clone_size: -; cdr3_length: 14; v_call: TRBV7-2; cdr3_aa: CASSLGIGAGGPFF
clone_size: few; cdr3_length: 16; v_call: TRBV9; cdr3_aa: CASSVAPGSGSYEQYF
clone_size: -; cdr3_length: 17; v_call: TRBV13; cdr3_aa: CASSPSAGGRLYNEQFF
clone_size: many; cdr3_length: 14; v_call: TRBV5-1; cdr3_aa: CASSPGTEAYEQYF
clone_size: few; cdr3_length: 14; v_call: TRBV14; cdr3_aa: CASSPSGGWNEQFF
clone_size: -; cdr3_length: 13; v_call: TRBV20-1; cdr3_aa: CSARELFRNEQFF
clone_size: many; cdr3_length: 13; v_call: TRBV6-5; cdr3_aa: CASKPSTGDEQFF
clone_size: -; cdr3_length: 14; v_call: TRBV7-9; cdr3_aa: CATLRGPNTGELFF
clone_size: few; cdr3_length: 16; v_call: TRBV6-2/TRBV6-3; cdr3_aa: CASSYYGSVEPYEQYF
clone_size: -; cdr3_length: 14; v_call: TRBV7-9; cdr3_aa: CASSSWTEKETQYF
clone_size: many; cdr3_length: 14; v_call: TRBV10-3; cdr3_aa: CAIRVGQENSPLHF
clone_size: many; cdr3_length: 13; v_call: TRBV28; cdr3_aa: CASSQGQRQTQYF
clone_size: few; cdr3_length: 13; v_call: TRBV9; cdr3_aa: CASSVTSSETQYF
clone_size: few; cdr3_length: 13; v_call: TRBV20-1; cdr3_aa: CSATRTSGNEQFF
clone_size: few; cdr3_length: 17; v_call: TRBV18; cdr3_aa: CASSQHPPGQGTDTQYF
clone_size: -; cdr3_length: 13; v_call: TRBV5-1; cdr3_aa: CASSPMPEQGAYF
clone_size: -; cdr3_length: 13; v_call: TRBV7-2; cdr3_aa: CASSMAGSYEQYF
clone_size: many; cdr3_length: 14; v_call: TRBV5-1; cdr3_aa: CASSPQGYTYEQYF
clone_size: -; cdr3_length: 15; v_call: TRBV6-2/TRBV6-3; cdr3_aa: CASSQSNELLREQYF
clone_size: many; cdr3_length: 14; v_call: TRBV25-1; cdr3_aa: CASSEIRTDTEAFF
clone_size: -; cdr3_length: 14; v_call: TRBV5-1; cdr3_aa: CASSWGAHSNEQFF
clone_size: -; cdr3_length: 17; v_call: TRBV20-1; cdr3_aa: CSARPRARSGRGYEQYF
clone_size: many; cdr3_length: 16; v_call: TRBV7-2; cdr3_aa: CASSLVLVAGGYEQYF
clone_size: many; cdr3_length: 17; v_call: TRBV6-5; cdr3_aa: CASGRTAASATNEKLFF